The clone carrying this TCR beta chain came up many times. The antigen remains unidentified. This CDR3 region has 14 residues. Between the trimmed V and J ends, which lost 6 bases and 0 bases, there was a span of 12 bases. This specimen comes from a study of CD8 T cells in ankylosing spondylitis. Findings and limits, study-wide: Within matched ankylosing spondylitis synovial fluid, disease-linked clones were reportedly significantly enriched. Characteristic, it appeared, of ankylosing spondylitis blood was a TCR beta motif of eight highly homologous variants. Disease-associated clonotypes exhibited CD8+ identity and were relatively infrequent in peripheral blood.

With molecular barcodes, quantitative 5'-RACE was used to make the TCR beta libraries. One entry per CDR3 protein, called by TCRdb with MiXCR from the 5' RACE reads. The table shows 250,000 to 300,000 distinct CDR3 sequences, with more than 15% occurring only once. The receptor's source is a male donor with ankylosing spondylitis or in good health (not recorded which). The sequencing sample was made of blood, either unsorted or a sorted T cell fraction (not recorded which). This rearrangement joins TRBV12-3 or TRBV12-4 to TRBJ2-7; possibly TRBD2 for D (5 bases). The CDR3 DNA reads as TGTGCCAGCAGCCTCCGGGATCCCTCCTACGAGCAGTACTTC. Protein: CASSLRDPSYEQYF.